This T cell receptor (beta chain) stems from a study of blood T cell repertoires in COVID-19. The wider study: Specimens from acute and convalescent COVID-19 originated in the United States, Italy and Spain. Sources were T cells, B-cell-depleted T cells, or PBMCs; the material itself was cDNA or gDNA.

V was pared by 7 bases and J by 0 bases, with 9 bases between. The CDR3 is 12 residues long. Looked up from germline, CDR1 is SQVTM and CDR2 is ANQGSEA. Original processing methods: The assay estimated nucleated cells by amplifying reference gene primers. The assay was immunoSEQ multiplex PCR, and TCRdb's table has in-frame clones only and misses some. The DNA was the basis for D and trimming; V, J and clone size are from that table. The table lists around 100,000 clones, approximately 83% of them singletons, with approximately 3.3% in the top ten. The chain uses TRBV29-1 and TRBJ1-1; TRBD1 might be the D (6 bases). This TCR came from a woman aged 80 or over with active or convalescent COVID-19. What was sequenced was peripheral blood. The CDR3 DNA sequence: TGCAGCGGCCACAGGGTGAACACTGAAGCTTTCTTT. Translating gives CSGHRVNTEAFF.